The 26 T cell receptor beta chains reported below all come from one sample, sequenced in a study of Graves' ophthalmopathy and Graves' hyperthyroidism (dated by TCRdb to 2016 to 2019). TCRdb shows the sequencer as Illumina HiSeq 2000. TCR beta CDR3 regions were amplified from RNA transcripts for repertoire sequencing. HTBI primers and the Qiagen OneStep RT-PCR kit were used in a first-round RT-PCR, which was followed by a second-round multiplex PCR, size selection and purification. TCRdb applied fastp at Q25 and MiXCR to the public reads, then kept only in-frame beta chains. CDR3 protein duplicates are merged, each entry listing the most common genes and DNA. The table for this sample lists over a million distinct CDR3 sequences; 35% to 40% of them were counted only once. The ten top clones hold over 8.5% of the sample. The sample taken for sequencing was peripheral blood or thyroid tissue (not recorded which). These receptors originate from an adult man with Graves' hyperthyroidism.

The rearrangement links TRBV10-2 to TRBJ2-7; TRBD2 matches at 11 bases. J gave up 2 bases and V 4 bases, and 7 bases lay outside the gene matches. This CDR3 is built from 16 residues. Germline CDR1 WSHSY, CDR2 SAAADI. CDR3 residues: CASSAPIAGGPYEQYF. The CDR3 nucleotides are TGCGCCAGCAGTGCCCCCATAGCGGGGGGGCCCTACGAGCAGTACTTC.

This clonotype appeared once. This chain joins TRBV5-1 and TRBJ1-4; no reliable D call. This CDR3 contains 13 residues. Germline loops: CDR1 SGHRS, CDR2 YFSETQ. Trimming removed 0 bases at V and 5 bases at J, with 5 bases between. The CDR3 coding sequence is TGCGCCAGCAGCTTGGACGGAAATGAAAAACTGTTTTTT. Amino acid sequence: CASSLDGNEKLFF.

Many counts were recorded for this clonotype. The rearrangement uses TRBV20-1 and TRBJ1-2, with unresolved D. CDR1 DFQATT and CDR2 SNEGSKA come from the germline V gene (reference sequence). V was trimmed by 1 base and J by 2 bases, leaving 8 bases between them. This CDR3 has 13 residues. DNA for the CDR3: TGCAGTGCTAGAGTTGGAGTCAACTATGGCTACACCTTC. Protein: CSARVGVNYGYTF.

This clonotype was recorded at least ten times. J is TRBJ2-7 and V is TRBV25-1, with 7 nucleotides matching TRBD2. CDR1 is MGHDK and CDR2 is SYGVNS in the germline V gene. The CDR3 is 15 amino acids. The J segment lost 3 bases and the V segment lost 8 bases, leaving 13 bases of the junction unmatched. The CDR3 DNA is TGTGCCAGCGCTATCTGGGCGGGAGCGAACTACGAGCAGTACTTC. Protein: CASAIWAGANYEQYF.

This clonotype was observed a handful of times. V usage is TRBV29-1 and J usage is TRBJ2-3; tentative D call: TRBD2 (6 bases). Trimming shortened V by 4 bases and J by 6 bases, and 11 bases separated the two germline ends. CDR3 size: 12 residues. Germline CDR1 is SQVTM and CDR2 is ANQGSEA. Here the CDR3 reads CSVGAGSDTQYF. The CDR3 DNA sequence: TGCAGCGTTGGTGCGGGATCCGATACGCAGTATTTT.

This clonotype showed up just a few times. CDR3 protein: CASRPRTGGNQPQHF. In nucleotides, the CDR3 is TGTGCCAGCAGACCCCGGACAGGTGGTAATCAGCCCCAGCATTTT. J is TRBJ1-5 and V is TRBV12-3 or TRBV12-4, with TRBD1 identical over 7 bases. V was pared by 6 bases and J by 4 bases, with 9 bases of the junction left unmatched. The CDR3 runs to 15 residues.

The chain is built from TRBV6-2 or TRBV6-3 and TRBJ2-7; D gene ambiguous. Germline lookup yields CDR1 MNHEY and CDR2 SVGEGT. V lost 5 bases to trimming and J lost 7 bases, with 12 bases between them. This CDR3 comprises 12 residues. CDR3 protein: CASSHPPGEQYF. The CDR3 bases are TGTGCCAGCAGTCACCCGCCCGGAGAGCAGTACTTC.

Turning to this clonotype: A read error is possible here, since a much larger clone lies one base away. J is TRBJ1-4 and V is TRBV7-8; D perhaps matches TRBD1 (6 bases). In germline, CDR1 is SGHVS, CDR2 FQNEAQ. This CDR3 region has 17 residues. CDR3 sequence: CASSPPWGAHGNEELFF. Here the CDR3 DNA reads TGTGCCAGCAGCCCTCCTTGGGGGGCGCATGGTAATGAAGAACTGTTTTTT.

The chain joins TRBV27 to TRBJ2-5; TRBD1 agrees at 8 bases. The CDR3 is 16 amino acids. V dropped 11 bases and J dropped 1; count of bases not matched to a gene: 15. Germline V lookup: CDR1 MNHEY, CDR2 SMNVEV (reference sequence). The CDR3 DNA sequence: TGTGCCTTATACGATTTCAGGGGGCCCCGCCAAGAGACCCAGTACTTC. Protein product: CALYDFRGPRQETQYF.

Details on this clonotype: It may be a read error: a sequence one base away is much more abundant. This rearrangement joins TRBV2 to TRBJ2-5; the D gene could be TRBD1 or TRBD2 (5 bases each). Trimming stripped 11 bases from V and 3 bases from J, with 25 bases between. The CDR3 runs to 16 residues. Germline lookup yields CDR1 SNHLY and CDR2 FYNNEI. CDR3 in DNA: TGTGCCCGGAGCCCCGGGACGTCGAGGGCGGAAGAGACCCAGTACTTC. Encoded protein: CARSPGTSRAEETQYF.

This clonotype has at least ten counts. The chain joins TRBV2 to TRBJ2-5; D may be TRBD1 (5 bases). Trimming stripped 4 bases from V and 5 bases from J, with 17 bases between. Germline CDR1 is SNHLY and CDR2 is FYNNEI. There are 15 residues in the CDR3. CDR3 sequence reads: CASSGDRQNWETQYF. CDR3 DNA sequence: TGTGCCAGCAGTGGCGACAGACAGAACTGGGAGACCCAGTACTTC.

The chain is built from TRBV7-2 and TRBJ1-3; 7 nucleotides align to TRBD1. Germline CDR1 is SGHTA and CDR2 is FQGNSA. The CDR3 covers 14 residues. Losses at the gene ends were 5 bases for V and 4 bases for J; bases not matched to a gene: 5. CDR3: CASSTTGFGNTIYF. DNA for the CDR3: TGTGCCAGCAGCACGACAGGGTTCGGAAACACCATATATTTT.

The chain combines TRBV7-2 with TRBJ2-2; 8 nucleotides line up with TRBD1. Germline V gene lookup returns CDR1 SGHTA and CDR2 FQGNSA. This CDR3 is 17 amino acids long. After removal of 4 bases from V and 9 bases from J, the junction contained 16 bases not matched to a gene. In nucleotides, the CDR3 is TGTGCCAGCAGCTCTTATTCGGACAGGGCAATTCTACGGGAGCTGTTTTTT. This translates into CASSSYSDRAILRELFF.

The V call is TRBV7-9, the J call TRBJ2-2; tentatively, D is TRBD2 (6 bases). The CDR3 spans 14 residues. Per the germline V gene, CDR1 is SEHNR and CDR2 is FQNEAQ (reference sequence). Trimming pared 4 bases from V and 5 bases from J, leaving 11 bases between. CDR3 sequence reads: CASSSGVVTGELFF. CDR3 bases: TGTGCCAGCAGCTCGGGAGTAGTGACCGGGGAGCTGTTTTTT.

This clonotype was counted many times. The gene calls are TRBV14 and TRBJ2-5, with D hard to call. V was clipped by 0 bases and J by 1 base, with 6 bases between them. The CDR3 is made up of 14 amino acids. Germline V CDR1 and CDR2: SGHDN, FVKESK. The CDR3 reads CASSQEYRQETQYF. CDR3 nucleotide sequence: TGTGCCAGCAGCCAAGAATACCGCCAAGAGACCCAGTACTTC.

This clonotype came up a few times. The CDR3 coding sequence is TGTGCCAGCAGCCTCCGGGGACTGGATAGCAATCAGCCCCAGCATTTT. It specifies CASSLRGLDSNQPQHF. V gene TRBV7-9 combines with J gene TRBJ1-5; maybe TRBD1 (5 bases). CDR1 is SEHNR and CDR2 is FQNEAQ in the germline V gene (reference sequence). The CDR3 spans 16 residues. The V gene lost 5 bases and the J gene lost 0 bases, with 14 bases spanning the gap. The entire variable domain, with the rest obtained from reference TRBV7-9 and TRBJ1-5, is as follows: DTGVSQNPRHKITKRGQNVTFRCDPISEHNRLYWYRQTLGQGPEFLTYFQNEAQLEKSRLLSDRFSAERPKGSFSTLEIQRTEQGDSAMYLCASSLRGLDSNQPQHFGDGTRLSIL.

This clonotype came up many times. CDR3: CASNRQGALDSPLHF. The DNA for the CDR3 is TGTGCCAGCAATCGACAGGGGGCGCTCGATTCACCCCTCCACTTT. The V call is TRBV2, the J call TRBJ1-6; 10 bases are a match to TRBD1. The germline V gene has CDR1 SNHLY and CDR2 FYNNEI. The trim removed 7 bases at V and 8 bases at J, leaving 8 bases unmatched. The CDR3 is 15 amino acids. Supplemented by reference TRBV2 and TRBJ1-6, the full variable domain reads EPEVTQTPSHQVTQMGQEVILRCVPISNHLYFYWYRQILGQKVEFLVSFYNNEISEKSEIFDDQFSVERPDGSNFTLKIRSTKLEDSAMYFCASNRQGALDSPLHFGNGTRLTVT.

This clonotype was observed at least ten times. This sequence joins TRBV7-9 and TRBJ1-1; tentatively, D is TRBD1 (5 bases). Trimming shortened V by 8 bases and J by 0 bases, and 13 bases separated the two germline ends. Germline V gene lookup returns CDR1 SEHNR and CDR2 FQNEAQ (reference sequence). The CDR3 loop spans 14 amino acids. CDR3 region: CASSIQGVNTEAFF. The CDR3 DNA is TGTGCCAGCTCAATCCAGGGAGTGAACACTGAAGCTTTCTTT.

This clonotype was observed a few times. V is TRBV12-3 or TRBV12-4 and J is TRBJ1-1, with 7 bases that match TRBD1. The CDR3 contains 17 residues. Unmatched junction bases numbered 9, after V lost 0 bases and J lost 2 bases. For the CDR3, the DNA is TGTGCCAGCAGTTTAGCGGGTTCCGGGACAGTCAACACTGAAGCTTTCTTT. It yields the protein CASSLAGSGTVNTEAFF.

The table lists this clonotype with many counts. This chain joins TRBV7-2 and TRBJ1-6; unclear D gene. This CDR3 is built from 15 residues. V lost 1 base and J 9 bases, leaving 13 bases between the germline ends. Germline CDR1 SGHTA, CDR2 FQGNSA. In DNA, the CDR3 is TGTGCCAGCAGCTTAGTTTCGTATCGGGGTTCACCCCTCCACTTT. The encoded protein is CASSLVSYRGSPLHF.

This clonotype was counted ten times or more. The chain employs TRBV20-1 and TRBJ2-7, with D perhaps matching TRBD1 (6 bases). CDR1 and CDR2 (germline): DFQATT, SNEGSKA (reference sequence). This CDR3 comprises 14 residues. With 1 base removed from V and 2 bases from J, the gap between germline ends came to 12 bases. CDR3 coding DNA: TGCAGTGCTAGAGGAAGGACAGTTACCTACGAGCAGTACTTC. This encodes CSARGRTVTYEQYF.

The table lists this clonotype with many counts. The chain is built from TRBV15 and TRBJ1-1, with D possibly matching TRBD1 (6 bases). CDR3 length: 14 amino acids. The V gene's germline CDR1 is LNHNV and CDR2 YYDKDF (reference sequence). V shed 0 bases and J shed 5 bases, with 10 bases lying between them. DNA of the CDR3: TGTGCCACCAGCAGAGAGTCGGGGGCAACTGAAGCTTTCTTT. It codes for CATSRESGATEAFF.

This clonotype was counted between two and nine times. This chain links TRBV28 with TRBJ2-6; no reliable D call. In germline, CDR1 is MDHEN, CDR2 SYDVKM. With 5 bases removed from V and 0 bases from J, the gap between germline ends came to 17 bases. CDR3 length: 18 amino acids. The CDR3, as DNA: TGTGCCAGCAGTGCCGGTGATGCAGCAATCTCTGGGGCCAACGTCCTGACTTTC. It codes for CASSAGDAAISGANVLTF.

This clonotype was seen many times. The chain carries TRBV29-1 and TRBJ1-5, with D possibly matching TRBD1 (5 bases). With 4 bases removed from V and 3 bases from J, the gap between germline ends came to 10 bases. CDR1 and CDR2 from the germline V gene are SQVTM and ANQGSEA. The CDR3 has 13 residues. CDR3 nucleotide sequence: TGCAGCGTTGGTCAGGGTTACAATCAGCCCCAGCATTTT. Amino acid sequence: CSVGQGYNQPQHF. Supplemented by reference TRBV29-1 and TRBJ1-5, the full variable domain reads SAVISQKPSRDICQRGTSLTIQCQVDSQVTMMFWYRQQPGQSLTLIATANQGSEATYESGFVIDKFPISRPNLTFSTLTVSNMSPEDSSIYLCSVGQGYNQPQHFGDGTRLSIL.

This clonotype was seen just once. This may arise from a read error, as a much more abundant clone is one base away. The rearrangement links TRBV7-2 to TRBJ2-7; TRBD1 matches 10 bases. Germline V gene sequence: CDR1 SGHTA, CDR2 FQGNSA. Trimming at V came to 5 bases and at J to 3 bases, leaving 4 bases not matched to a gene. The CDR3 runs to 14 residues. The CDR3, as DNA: TGTGCCAGCAGCGGGACAGGGGCCGACTACGAGCAGTACTTC. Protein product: CASSGTGADYEQYF.

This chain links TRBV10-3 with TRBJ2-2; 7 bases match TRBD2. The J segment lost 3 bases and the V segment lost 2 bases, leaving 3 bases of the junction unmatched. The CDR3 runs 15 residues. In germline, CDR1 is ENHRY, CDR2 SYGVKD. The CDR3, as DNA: TGTGCCATCAGTGAGGGACTAGGGGACACCGGGGAGCTGTTTTTT. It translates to CAISEGLGDTGELFF.